This TCR beta chain was retrieved from a study of beta chain features in type 1 diabetes. The CDR3 is 16 residues long. Germline CDR1 is SGHVS and CDR2 is FNYEAQ. J gave up 1 base and V 5 bases, and 4 bases lay outside the gene matches. This clone was detected a few times. The antigen is unknown. The authors reverse transcribed all of the isolated RNA, so sequencing captured expressed TCRB transcripts. Generated by immunoSEQ multiplex PCR, the TCRdb table keeps only in-frame clones and is missing some. The profile shows 300,000 or so clones, approximately 12% of them singletons. Each donor gave one heparinised blood draw averaging about 110 mL. General study results and limits: Unsettled here was the matter of whether HLA type influences TCRB rearrangement. Relative to healthy donors, patients appeared to have naive, central memory and Treg TCRB repertoires that were more similar. Patients with Type 1 diabetes showed moderately but significantly shorter TCRB CDR3s in all four CD4+ subsets.

The chain is built from TRBV7-6 and TRBJ2-6; the match to TRBD1 covers 8 bases. This TCR came from a woman under 30 with type 1 diabetes. The sequencing input was naive CD4+ T cells from blood. CDR3 sequence (DNA): TGTGCCAGCAGCGCAGGGGGCCCTTCTGGGGCCAACGTCCTGACTTTC. As protein: CASSAGGPSGANVLTF.